This TCR beta chain was documented in a study of T cell repertoires and leukemia-associated antigens (dated by TCRdb to the late 2010s). Regarding the study in general: Roughly 16.1 million effective reads were obtained overall, with each sample giving about 5.1 to 7 million read pairs and roughly 3 to 5.0 million effective reads. Using in vitro peptide stimulation of healthy T cells, the study sought to determine the antigen recognized by a TCR Vbeta21 clone earlier detected in CML patients.

TRIzol reagent was used to extract total RNA from the cultured T cells. 5' rapid amplification of cDNA ends (5'RACE) was the method used to amplify TCRbeta libraries from the RNA. Before sequencing, library concentration and integrity were assessed using Qubit, an Agilent instrument, and quantitative PCR. A commercial service provider sequenced the qualified libraries on Illumina HiSeq or MiSeq. Under the source paper's analysis protocol: TCR sequences in each sample were identified with MiXCR version 1.8.2. To qualify, a clone needed a CDR3 longer than four amino acids, an in-frame nucleotide length, and no stop codon. An effective read was defined as a read containing the complete CDR3 structure. Expanded clones were validated by RT-PCR with 24 Vbeta primers, GeneScan spectratyping, and Sanger sequencing. TCRdb passed the public sequencing reads through fastp at Q25 and MiXCR, retaining productive beta sequences. When rows share a CDR3 protein, they turn into one entry using the most common DNA and genes. The V and J calls were determined by TCRdb, not by the authors. Counted in this sample were almost 10,000 distinct CDR3 sequences; 43% of them appeared once. The top ten clonotypes cover approximately 57% of the sample.

CD3+ T cells were initially rested overnight at roughly 2.5 million cells/mL in RPMI 1640 lacking fetal bovine serum. CD3+ T cells were isolated from PBMCs with MACS immunomagnetic beads following the manufacturer's instructions. The CDR3 sequence holds 15 residues, the cysteine and phenylalanine included. Solely the CDR3 DNA is kept, with 45 bases framed from the first base. The junction carries 21 bases between V and J, which are trimmed by 6 bases and 4 bases respectively. The germline V gene (reference sequence) yields DFQATT for CDR1 and SNEGSKA for CDR2. Points on this clonotype: The clone's antigen remains unknown. No base-level quality is on record; no much larger clone is a single base apart.

Study-level results and caveats: Numbers of Vbeta genes (approximately 65), Jbeta genes (around 13), VDJ rearrangements and unique CDR3s did not differ significantly among the four groups. Direct testing of the expanded clones' antigen specificity and function was not done, and further investigation was required.

The receptor chain draws on TRBV20-1 and TRBJ1-1, with no reliable assignment of the D segment. This sequence was found in a female donor in good health. Sequenced material: CD3+ T cells sorted from blood and cultured. The sequenced DNA is TGCAGTGCCGACCCTCGAGGCAGGACCATCACTGAAGCTTTCTTT. Its translation is CSADPRGRTITEAFF.